This TCR beta chain was obtained from a study of blood T cells in healthy people across ages. With each sample, at least 5 micrograms of total RNA were extracted. Findings of the study overall: For the donors, CMV status was unknown and possibly confounded expanded clonotype changes. Both naive CD4+ cell counts and diversity were greater in long-lived donors than in aged donors.

A second PCR of about 7 to 12 cycles used a sample-barcoded 5' primer and a J-beta primer mix. The template-switch adaptor, which had 12 random nucleotides, put a tag on each cDNA molecule. MiXCR, run by TCRdb on the 5' RACE reads, gives a single entry per CDR3 protein. The table has about 1.8 million distinct CDR3 sequences, roughly 52% seen once. This clonotype turned up a few times. Its antigen remains unknown. Germline lookup yields CDR1 KGHDR and CDR2 SFDVKD. V trimming: 2 bases; J trimming: 3 bases; junction bases outside the gene matches: 7. The length of the CDR3 is 17 residues. The receptor comes from a woman aged 40 to 50 in good health. Sample: blood. The rearrangement uses TRBV24-1 and TRBJ2-3, with 10 bases identical to TRBD2. This CDR3 is CATSDSPAGGPTDTQYF. In nucleotides, the CDR3 is TGTGCCACCAGTGATTCTCCAGCGGGGGGGCCGACAGATACGCAGTATTTT.